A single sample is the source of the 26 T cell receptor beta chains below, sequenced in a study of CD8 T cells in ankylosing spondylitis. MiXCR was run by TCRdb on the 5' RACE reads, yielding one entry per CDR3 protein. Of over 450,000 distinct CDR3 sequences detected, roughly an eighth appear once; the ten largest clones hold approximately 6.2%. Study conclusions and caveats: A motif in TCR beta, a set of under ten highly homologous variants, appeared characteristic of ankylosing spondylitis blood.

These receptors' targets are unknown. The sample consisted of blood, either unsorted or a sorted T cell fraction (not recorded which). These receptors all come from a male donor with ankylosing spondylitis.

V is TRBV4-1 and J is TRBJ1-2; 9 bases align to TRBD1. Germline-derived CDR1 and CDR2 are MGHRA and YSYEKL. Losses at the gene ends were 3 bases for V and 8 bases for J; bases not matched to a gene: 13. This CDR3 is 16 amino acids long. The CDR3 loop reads CASSQGTGLLSSGYTF. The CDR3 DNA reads TGCGCCAGCAGCCAGGGGACAGGGTTATTATCCAGCGGCTACACCTTC.

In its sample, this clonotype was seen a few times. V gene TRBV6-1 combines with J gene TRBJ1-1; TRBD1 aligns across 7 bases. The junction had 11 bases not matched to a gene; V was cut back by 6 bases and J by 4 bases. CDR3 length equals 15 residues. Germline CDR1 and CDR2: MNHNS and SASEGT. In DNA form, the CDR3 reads TGTGCCAGCAGCAACGACAGGGTAGGGGCCACTGAAGCTTTCTTT. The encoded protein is CASSNDRVGATEAFF.

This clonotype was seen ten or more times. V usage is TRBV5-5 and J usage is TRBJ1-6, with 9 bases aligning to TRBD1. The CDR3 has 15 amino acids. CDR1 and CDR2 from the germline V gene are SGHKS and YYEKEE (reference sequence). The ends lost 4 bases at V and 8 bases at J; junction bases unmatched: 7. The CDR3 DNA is TGTGCCAGCAGCGCCAAGACAGGGGGATATTCACCCCTCCACTTT. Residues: CASSAKTGGYSPLHF.

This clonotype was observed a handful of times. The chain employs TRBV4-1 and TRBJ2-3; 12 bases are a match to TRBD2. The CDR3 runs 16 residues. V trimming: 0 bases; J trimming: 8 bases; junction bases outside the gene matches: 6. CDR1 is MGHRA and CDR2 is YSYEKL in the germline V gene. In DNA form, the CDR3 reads TGCGCCAGCAGCCAAGAAATGGTACTAGCGGGAGGTACGCAGTATTTT. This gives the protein CASSQEMVLAGGTQYF.

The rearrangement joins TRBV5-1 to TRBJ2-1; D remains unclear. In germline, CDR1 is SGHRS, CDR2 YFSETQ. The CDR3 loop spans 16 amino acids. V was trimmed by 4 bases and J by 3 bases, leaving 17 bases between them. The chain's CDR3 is CASSPLSDSNYNEQFF. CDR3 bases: TGCGCCAGCAGCCCACTCTCAGACTCGAACTACAATGAGCAGTTCTTC.

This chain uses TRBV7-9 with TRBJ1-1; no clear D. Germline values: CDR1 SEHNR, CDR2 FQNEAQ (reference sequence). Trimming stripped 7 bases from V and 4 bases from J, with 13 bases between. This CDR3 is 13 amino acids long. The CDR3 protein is CASTTGSTTEAFF. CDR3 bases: TGTGCCAGCACCACCGGATCGACCACTGAAGCTTTCTTT.

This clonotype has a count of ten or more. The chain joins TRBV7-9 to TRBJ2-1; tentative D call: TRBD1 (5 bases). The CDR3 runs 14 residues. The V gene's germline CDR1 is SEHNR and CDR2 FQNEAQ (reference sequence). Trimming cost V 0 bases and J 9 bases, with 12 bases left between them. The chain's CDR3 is CASSLARQGGEQFF. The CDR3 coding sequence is TGTGCCAGCAGCTTAGCTCGGCAGGGTGGTGAGCAGTTCTTC. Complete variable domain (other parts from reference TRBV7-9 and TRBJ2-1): DTGVSQNPRHKITKRGQNVTFRCDPISEHNRLYWYRQTLGQGPEFLTYFQNEAQLEKSRLLSDRFSAERPKGSFSTLEIQRTEQGDSAMYLCASSLARQGGEQFFGPGTRLTVL.

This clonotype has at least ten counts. DNA of the CDR3: TGCAGTGCTAGAGAAGGAGGGCCCACAGATACGCAGTATTTT. Its translation is CSAREGGPTDTQYF. The gene calls are TRBV20-1 and TRBJ2-3; a possible D gene is TRBD2 (6 bases). V shed 0 bases and J shed 2 bases, with 9 bases lying between them. Germline V gene data show CDR1 as DFQATT and CDR2 as SNEGSKA (reference sequence). There are 14 residues in the CDR3.

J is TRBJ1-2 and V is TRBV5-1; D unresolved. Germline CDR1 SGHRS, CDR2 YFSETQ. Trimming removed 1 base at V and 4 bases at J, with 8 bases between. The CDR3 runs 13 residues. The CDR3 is CASSLQQFYGYTF. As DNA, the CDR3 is TGCGCCAGCAGCTTGCAACAGTTCTATGGCTACACCTTC.

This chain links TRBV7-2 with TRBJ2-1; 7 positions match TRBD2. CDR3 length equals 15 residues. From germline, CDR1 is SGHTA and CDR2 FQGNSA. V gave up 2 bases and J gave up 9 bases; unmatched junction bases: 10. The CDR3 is CASSLHGLGTLEQFF. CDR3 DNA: TGTGCCAGCAGCTTACATGGACTAGGAACTCTTGAGCAGTTCTTC.

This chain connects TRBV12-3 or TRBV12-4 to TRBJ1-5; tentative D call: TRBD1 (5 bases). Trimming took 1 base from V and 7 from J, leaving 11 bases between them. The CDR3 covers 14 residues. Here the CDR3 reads CASSLGGAYQPQHF. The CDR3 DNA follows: TGTGCCAGCAGTTTAGGGGGCGCGTACCAGCCCCAGCATTTT.

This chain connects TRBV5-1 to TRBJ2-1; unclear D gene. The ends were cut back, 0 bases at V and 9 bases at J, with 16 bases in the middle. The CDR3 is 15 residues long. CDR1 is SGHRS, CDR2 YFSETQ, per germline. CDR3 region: CASSLVRSYRVEQFF. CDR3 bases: TGCGCCAGCAGCTTGGTAAGGTCATATAGGGTTGAGCAGTTCTTC.

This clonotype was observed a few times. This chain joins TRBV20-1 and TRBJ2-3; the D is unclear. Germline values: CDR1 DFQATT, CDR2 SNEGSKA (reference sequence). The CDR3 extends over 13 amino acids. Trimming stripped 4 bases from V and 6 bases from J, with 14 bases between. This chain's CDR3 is CSANGVASDTQYF. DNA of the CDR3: TGCAGTGCTAATGGGGTGGCAAGTGATACGCAGTATTTT.

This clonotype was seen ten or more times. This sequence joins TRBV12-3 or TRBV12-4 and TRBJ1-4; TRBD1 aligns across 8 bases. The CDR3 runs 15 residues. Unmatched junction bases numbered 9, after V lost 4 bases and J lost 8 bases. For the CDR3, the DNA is TGTGCCAGCAGTTCGCCATCAGGACAGGGCGAAAAACTGTTTTTT. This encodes CASSSPSGQGEKLFF.

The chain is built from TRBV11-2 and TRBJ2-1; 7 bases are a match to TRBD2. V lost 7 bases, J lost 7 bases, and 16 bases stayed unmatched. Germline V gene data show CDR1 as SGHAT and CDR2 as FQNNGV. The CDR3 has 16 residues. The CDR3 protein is CASTRAWAGDENEQFF. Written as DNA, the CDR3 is TGTGCCAGCACCCGAGCTTGGGCGGGAGATGAGAATGAGCAGTTCTTC.

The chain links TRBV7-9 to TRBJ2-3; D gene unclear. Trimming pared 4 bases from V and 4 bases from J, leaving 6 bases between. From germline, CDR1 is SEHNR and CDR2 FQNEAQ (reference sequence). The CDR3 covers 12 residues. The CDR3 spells CASSYNPDTQYF. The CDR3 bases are TGTGCCAGCAGCTACAATCCAGATACGCAGTATTTT.

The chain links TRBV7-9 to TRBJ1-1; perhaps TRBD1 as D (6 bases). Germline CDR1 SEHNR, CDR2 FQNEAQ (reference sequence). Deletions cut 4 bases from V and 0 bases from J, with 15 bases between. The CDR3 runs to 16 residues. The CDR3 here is CASSSRGNILNTEAFF. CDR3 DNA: TGTGCCAGCAGCTCCAGGGGAAACATTTTGAACACTGAAGCTTTCTTT.

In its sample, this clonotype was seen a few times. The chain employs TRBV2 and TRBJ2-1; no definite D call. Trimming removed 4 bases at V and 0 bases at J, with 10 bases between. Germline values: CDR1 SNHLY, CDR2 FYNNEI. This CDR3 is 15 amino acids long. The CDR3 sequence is CASSVTTPSYNEQFF. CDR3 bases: TGTGCCAGCAGTGTCACTACCCCCTCCTACAATGAGCAGTTCTTC.

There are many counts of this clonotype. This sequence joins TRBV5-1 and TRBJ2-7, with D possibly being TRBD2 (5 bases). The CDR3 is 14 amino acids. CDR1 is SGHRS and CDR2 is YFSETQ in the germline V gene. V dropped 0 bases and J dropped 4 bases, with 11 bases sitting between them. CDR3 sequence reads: CASSLGTGMYEQYV. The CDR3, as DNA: TGCGCCAGCAGCTTGGGGACGGGAATGTACGAGCAGTACGTC.

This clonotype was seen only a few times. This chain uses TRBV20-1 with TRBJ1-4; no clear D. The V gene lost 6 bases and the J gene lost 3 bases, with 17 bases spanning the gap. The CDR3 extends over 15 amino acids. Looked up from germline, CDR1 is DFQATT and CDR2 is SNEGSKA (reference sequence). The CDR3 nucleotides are TGCAGTGCGACGTTAGGGAGGGTATCTAATGAAAAACTGTTTTTT. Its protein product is CSATLGRVSNEKLFF.

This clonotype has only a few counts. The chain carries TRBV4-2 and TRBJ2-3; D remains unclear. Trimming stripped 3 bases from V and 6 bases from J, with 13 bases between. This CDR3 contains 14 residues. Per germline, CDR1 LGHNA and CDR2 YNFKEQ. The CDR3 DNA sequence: TGTGCCAGCAGCCACCCGGCGGACCCTGATACGCAGTATTTT. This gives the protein CASSHPADPDTQYF.

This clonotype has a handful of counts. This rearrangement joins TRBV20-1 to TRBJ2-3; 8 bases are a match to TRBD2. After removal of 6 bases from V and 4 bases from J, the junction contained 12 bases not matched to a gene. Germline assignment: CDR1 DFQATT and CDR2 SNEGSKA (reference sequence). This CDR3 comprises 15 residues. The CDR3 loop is CSAISGTMRSDTQYF. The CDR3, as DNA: TGCAGTGCCATTAGCGGGACTATGAGGTCAGATACGCAGTATTTT.

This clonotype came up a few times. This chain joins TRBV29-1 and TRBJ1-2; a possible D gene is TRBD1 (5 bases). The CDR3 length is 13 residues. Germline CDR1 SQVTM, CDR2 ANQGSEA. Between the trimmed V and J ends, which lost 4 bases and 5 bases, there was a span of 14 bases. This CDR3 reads CSVVISQGYGYTF. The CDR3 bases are TGCAGCGTTGTTATTTCTCAGGGTTATGGCTACACCTTC.

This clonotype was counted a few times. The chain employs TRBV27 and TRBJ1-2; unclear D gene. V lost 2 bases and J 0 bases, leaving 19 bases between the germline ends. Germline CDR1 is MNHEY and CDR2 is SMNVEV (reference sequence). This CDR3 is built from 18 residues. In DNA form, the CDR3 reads TGTGCCAGCAGTTTACATTGGGAGCAGGCACTAGCTAACTATGGCTACACCTTC. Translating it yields CASSLHWEQALANYGYTF.

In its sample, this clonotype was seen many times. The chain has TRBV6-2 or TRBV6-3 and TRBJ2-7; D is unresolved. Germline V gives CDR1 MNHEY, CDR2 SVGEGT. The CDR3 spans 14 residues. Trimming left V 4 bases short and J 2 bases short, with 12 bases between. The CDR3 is CASSSHTLPYEQYV. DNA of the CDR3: TGTGCCAGCAGTTCCCACACCCTACCCTACGAGCAGTACGTC.

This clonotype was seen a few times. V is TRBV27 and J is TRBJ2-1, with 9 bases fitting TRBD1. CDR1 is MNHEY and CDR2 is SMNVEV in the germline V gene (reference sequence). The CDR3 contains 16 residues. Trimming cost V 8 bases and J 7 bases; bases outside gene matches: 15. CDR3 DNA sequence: TGTGCCAGCCTAAGGGGACCCGGACAGGGGAAAAATGAGCAGTTCTTC. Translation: CASLRGPGQGKNEQFF.